This entry lists 15 T cell receptor beta chains sequenced from one sample in a study of T cell clonality in common variable immunodeficiency. The antigens of these receptors remain unknown. Regarding the study as a whole: Common variable immunodeficiency TCR beta sequences reportedly had fewer deletions and N-nucleotide insertions.

The data were produced by immunoSEQ multiplex PCR, yet TCRdb's version contains in-frame clones alone and is incomplete. The sample yields about 20,000 clones, without any singletons. The sequencing input was peripheral blood mononuclear cells. The receptor source for this set is a human donor with common variable immunodeficiency.

There are many counts of this clone. The sequence runs out 3 residues before the end of the CDR3; the remainder is reconstructed from the germline J gene. The genes are TRBV19 and TRBJ2-2; the D gene could be TRBD1 or TRBD2 (7 bases each). This CDR3 has 15 residues. The V end was cut by 4 bases, the J end by 4 bases, with 13 bases between. Germline CDR1 LNHDA, CDR2 SQIVND (reference sequence). CDR3 amino acids: CASSTGGGRTGELFF. The DNA read from the CDR3 is TGTGCCAGTAGTACAGGGGGAGGGCGCACCGGGGAG.

This clone was observed a handful of times. The CDR3 end falls 3 residues outside the read, so it is completed with the germline J gene. V gene TRBV6-2 or TRBV6-3 combines with J gene TRBJ2-3, with 14 bases that match TRBD2. CDR1 is MNHEY, CDR2 SVGEGT, per germline. The CDR3 runs 16 residues. The V gene end was trimmed by 10 bases and the J gene end by 6 bases; junction bases not matched to a gene: 12. Partial CDR3 DNA: TGTGCCACGTTCACCGGGACTAGCGGGAGACGGGATACG. This gives the protein CATFTGTSGRRDT. In full, the CDR3 reads CATFTGTSGRRDTQYF.

This clone came up many times. Read data end 3 residues before the CDR3 end; the end is taken from the germline J gene. The chain joins TRBV10-3 to TRBJ1-2; D unresolved. The CDR3 spans 14 residues. Trimming left V 8 bases short and J 1 base short, with 14 bases between. Germline CDR1 reads ENHRY; CDR2 reads SYGVKD. The part of the CDR3 DNA that was read is TGTGCCATCGCGGGTGGAATATTTAACTATGGC. It yields the protein CAIAGGIFNYG. The full CDR3 sequence reads CAIAGGIFNYGYTF.

This clone was detected a few times. The read halts 3 residues ahead of the CDR3 end, with the missing end drawn from the germline J gene. The chain couples TRBV19 to TRBJ1-1, with 9 positions matching TRBD1. This CDR3 region has 13 residues. V was clipped by 10 bases and J by 4 bases; unmatched bases: 7. CDR1 is LNHDA, CDR2 SQIVND, per germline (reference sequence). Partial CDR3 DNA: TGTGCCACTAGACAGGGGGAGGTCACTGAA. Translated: CATRQGEVTE. The entire CDR3 protein reads CATRQGEVTEAFF.

This clone came up a few times. The read terminates 3 residues ahead of where the CDR3 ends, so the germline J gene completes it. V usage is TRBV5-1 and J usage is TRBJ2-5, with 11 bases that match TRBD2. Germline CDR1 SGHRS, CDR2 YFSETQ. Trimming cost V 0 bases and J 5 bases; bases outside gene matches: 6. This CDR3 contains 16 residues. The covered CDR3 bases are TGCGCCAGCAGCTTGGGAACTAGCGGGAGTATGGAGACC. It translates to CASSLGTSGSMET. The CDR3 reads in full as CASSLGTSGSMETQYF.

This clone has just a few counts. The CDR3 end lies 3 residues beyond the end of the read and is filled in from the germline J gene. The chain carries TRBV19 and TRBJ1-2; D uncertain. Germline V gives CDR1 LNHDA, CDR2 SQIVND (reference sequence). Deletions cut 3 bases from V and 2 bases from J, with 7 bases between. This CDR3 spans 13 amino acids. CDR3: CASSIGGNYGYTF. CDR3 bases read: TGTGCCAGTAGTATCGGAGGGAACTATGGC. Full variable domain (missing parts from reference TRBV19 and TRBJ1-2): DGGITQSPKYLFRKEGQNVTLSCEQNLNHDAMYWYRQDPGQGLRLIYYSQIVNDFQKGDIAEGYSVSREKKESFPLTVTSAQKNPTAFYLCASSIGGNYGYTFGSGTRLTVV.

Note on this clone: Read coverage stops 3 residues before the CDR3 terminus; the germline J gene supplies the remainder. The chain is built from TRBV19 and TRBJ2-5; 8 bases are a match to TRBD2. V lost 9 bases to trimming and J lost 3 bases; unmatched junction nucleotides: 12. Germline V gene sequence: CDR1 LNHDA, CDR2 SQIVND (reference sequence). The CDR3 has 15 residues. The CDR3 loop is CASRRSGGLEETQYF. The DNA read from the CDR3 is TGTGCCAGCCGTCGGTCGGGGGGGCTCGAAGAGACC.

In its sample, this clone was seen a few times. The sequence runs out 3 residues before the end of the CDR3; the remainder is reconstructed from the germline J gene. The V call is TRBV2, the J call TRBJ1-1; D might be TRBD1 (5 bases). The CDR3 covers 16 residues. Trimming shortened V by 1 base and J by 1 base, and 13 bases separated the two germline ends. Germline CDR1 and CDR2: SNHLY and FYNNEI. CDR3: CASSEVSRVGNTEAFF. CDR3 DNA (partial): TGTGCCAGCAGTGAAGTCAGCAGGGTTGGGAACACTGAA. The full variable domain, in which reference TRBV2 and TRBJ1-1 provide the parts outside the CDR3, is EPEVTQTPSHQVTQMGQEVILRCVPISNHLYFYWYRQILGQKVEFLVSFYNNEISEKSEIFDDQFSVERPDGSNFTLKIRSTKLEDSAMYFCASSEVSRVGNTEAFFGQGTRLTVV.

This clone was picked up many times. The read halts 3 residues ahead of the CDR3 end, with the missing end drawn from the germline J gene. The rearrangement uses TRBV29-1 and TRBJ2-1, with D perhaps TRBD1 (6 bases). V was clipped by 5 bases and J by 3 bases, with 23 bases between them. The CDR3 is 17 residues long. CDR1 is SQVTM, CDR2 ANQGSEA, per germline. The DNA read from the CDR3 is TGCAGCGTTTGGGGTGGGGCGAGGGGGATCGGCTACAATGAG. It codes for CSVWGGARGIGYNE. The CDR3, in full, reads CSVWGGARGIGYNEQFF.

About this clone: The observed sequence ends 3 residues before the CDR3 terminus, with the missing tail filled in from the germline J gene. The chain joins TRBV30 to TRBJ1-6; TRBD1 matches at 7 bases. CDR3 size: 13 residues. After removal of 4 bases from V and 4 bases from J, the junction contained 1 base not matched to a gene. CDR1 is GTSNPN and CDR2 is SVGIG in the germline V gene (reference sequence). The sequenced part of the CDR3 DNA is TGTGCCTGGACGGGACAGTATAATTCACCC. The encoded protein is CAWTGQYNSP. The CDR3 as a whole reads CAWTGQYNSPLHF.

This clone showed up just a few times. Read data end 3 residues before the CDR3 end; the end is taken from the germline J gene. The V gene is TRBV19, the J gene TRBJ2-6, with TRBD1 identical over 8 bases. The V segment lost 6 bases and the J segment 2 bases; nucleotides outside the gene matches: 9. CDR3 length: 17 residues. Germline lookup yields CDR1 LNHDA and CDR2 SQIVND (reference sequence). The CDR3 loop is CASRTTGGRTGANVLTF. Partial CDR3 DNA: TGTGCCAGTAGAACTACAGGGGGAAGGACTGGGGCCAACGTC.

This clone was counted between two and nine times. The read gets to within 3 residues of the CDR3 end, and the germline J gene fills in the rest. The chain uses TRBV5-1 and TRBJ2-5; 7 positions match TRBD2. Germline V CDR1 and CDR2: SGHRS, YFSETQ. V was pared by 3 bases and J by 4 bases, with 15 bases of the junction left unmatched. This CDR3 has 17 amino acids. CDR3 amino acids: CASSSSRVGGSGETQYF. The sequenced CDR3 bases are TGCGCCAGCAGCTCTTCGAGGGTGGGCGGGAGTGGAGAGACC.

This clone was counted a few times. CDR3 in amino acids: CASSVSGGESPEQYF. CDR3 DNA (partial): TGTGCCAGTAGTGTTTCAGGGGGCGAAAGCCCCGAG. The chain joins TRBV19 to TRBJ2-7; 8 bases match TRBD1. The CDR3 end is not reached by the read, which stops 3 residues before it; the germline J gene fills it in. Germline lookup yields CDR1 LNHDA and CDR2 SQIVND (reference sequence). V shed 5 bases and J 6 bases; nucleotides not matched to a gene: 12. The CDR3 length is 15 residues.

With regard to this clone: From the germline J gene comes the end of the CDR3, since the read stops 3 residues before it. The rearrangement uses TRBV6-4 and TRBJ2-3, with 12 bases lining up with TRBD2. The ends lost 2 bases at V and 3 bases at J; junction bases unmatched: 0. Looked up from germline, CDR1 is MRHNA and CDR2 is SNTAGT. This CDR3 has 15 residues. The CDR3 loop is CASSDLAGGTDTQYF. CDR3 DNA (partial): TGTGCCAGCAGTGACCTAGCGGGGGGGACAGATACG.

A few counts support this clone. CDR3 protein: CASSQLASTGELFF. The CDR3 DNA, read in part, is TGTGCCAGTAGCCAACTAGCGAGCACCGGGGAG. The chain carries TRBV19 and TRBJ2-2, with TRBD2 matching 7 bases. The observed sequence ends 3 residues before the CDR3 terminus, with the missing tail filled in from the germline J gene. The CDR3 covers 14 residues. Looked up from germline, CDR1 is LNHDA and CDR2 is SQIVND (reference sequence). Trimming cost V 6 bases and J 4 bases; bases outside gene matches: 5. The full variable domain, rest sourced from reference TRBV19 and TRBJ2-2, is DGGITQSPKYLFRKEGQNVTLSCEQNLNHDAMYWYRQDPGQGLRLIYYSQIVNDFQKGDIAEGYSVSREKKESFPLTVTSAQKNPTAFYLCASSQLASTGELFFGEGSRLTVL.